This T cell receptor beta chain was identified during a study of response to subunit inactivated influenza vaccine. Findings and limits, study-wide: Authors proposed each seasonal influenza vaccination draws in few new T cells.

Germline loops: CDR1 LNHNV, CDR2 YYDKDF (reference sequence). Trimming stripped 1 base from V and 4 bases from J, with 4 bases between. This CDR3 is 13 amino acids long. One entry per CDR3 protein results from TCRdb running MiXCR on the RT-PCR reads. The table records 500,000 to 600,000 distinct CDR3 sequences, approximately 15% of them present only once. Of note for this clonotype: Its specificity is not known.

J is TRBJ1-4 and V is TRBV15; D remains ambiguous. The receptor was isolated from a man aged 50 or older who received an inactivated influenza vaccine. The sequencing used PBMCs from blood, collected 11 to 12 days after vaccination. The CDR3 is CATSRAGNEKLFF. DNA for the CDR3: TGTGCCACCAGCAGAGCTGGTAATGAAAAACTGTTTTTT.